This entry lists 21 T cell receptor beta chains sequenced from one sample in a study of T cell responses to AZD1222 COVID-19 vaccine. Repertoires were generated with immunoSEQ multiplex PCR, while TCRdb's copy carries only in-frame clones and drops some. Counted here are about 150,000 clones, about 93% occurring once; the ten biggest clones make up approximately 9%. The input for sequencing was peripheral blood, taken on day 0 of AZD1222 vaccination. Every receptor here comes from an adult in good health.

The V and J genes are TRBV14 and TRBJ2-7; 7 positions match TRBD2. The ends lost 2 bases at V and 2 bases at J; junction bases unmatched: 3. CDR1 is SGHDN and CDR2 is FVKESK in the germline V gene. The CDR3 is made up of 14 amino acids. The CDR3 loop is CASSQRDYAYEQYF. The CDR3 bases are TGTGCCAGCAGCCAACGGGACTATGCCTACGAGCAGTACTTC. Looking up the rest from reference TRBV14 and TRBJ2-7 gives the full variable domain: EAGVTQFPSHSVIEKGQTVTLRCDPISGHDNLYWYRRVMGKEIKFLLHFVKESKQDESGMPNNRFLAERTGGTYSTLKVQPAELEDSGVYFCASSQRDYAYEQYFGPGTRLTVT.

This clone was counted only a few times. The chain links TRBV5-4 to TRBJ2-2; tentative D call: TRBD1 (6 bases). Germline-derived CDR1 and CDR2 are SGHNT and YYREEE (reference sequence). The CDR3 length is 15 residues. Trimming shortened V by 4 bases and J by 4 bases, and 14 bases separated the two germline ends. The CDR3, as DNA: TGTGCCAGCAGCCCGTTGGGGGCGAGCACCGGGGAGCTGTTTTTT. It encodes CASSPLGASTGELFF.

The chain carries TRBV5-1 and TRBJ2-2, with D perhaps matching TRBD1 or TRBD2 (6 bases each). Trimming removed 2 bases at V and 4 bases at J, with 12 bases between. The CDR3 extends over 15 amino acids. Germline CDR1 is SGHRS and CDR2 is YFSETQ. The CDR3 coding sequence is TGCGCCAGCAGCTTAGAAGGGGGGCGCACCGGGGAGCTGTTTTTT. Residues: CASSLEGGRTGELFF.

This chain connects TRBV7-9 to TRBJ1-1; D call uncertain. Germline values: CDR1 SEHNR, CDR2 FQNEAQ (reference sequence). Trimming removed 1 base at V and 2 bases at J, with 23 bases between. This CDR3 region has 19 residues. The CDR3 loop reads CASSLDKDIWRQFNTEAFF. The CDR3 DNA is TGTGCCAGCAGCTTAGATAAGGATATTTGGAGGCAGTTTAACACTGAAGCTTTCTTT.

The V call is TRBV28, the J call TRBJ1-5; the D gene is possibly TRBD1 (6 bases). The CDR3 sequence is 15 residues long. Trimming stripped 5 bases from V and 5 bases from J, with 16 bases between. CDR1 MDHEN and CDR2 SYDVKM come from the germline V gene. CDR3 sequence (DNA): TGTGCCAGCAGTGCCGGGACAAATTTATATCAGCCCCAGCATTTT. Its protein product is CASSAGTNLYQPQHF.

This chain links TRBV7-2 with TRBJ1-5; TRBD1 might be the D (5 bases). This CDR3 has 13 residues. Germline V gene lookup returns CDR1 SGHTA and CDR2 FQGNSA. Trimming took 5 bases from V and 9 from J, leaving 14 bases between them. The DNA of the CDR3 is TGTGCCAGCAGCGCCGGGACGGCCGGGCCCCAGCATTTT. Translated: CASSAGTAGPQHF.

The chain combines TRBV2 with TRBJ2-3, with unresolved D. Between the trimmed V and J ends, which lost 5 bases and 3 bases, there was a span of 3 bases. The CDR3 extends over 11 amino acids. In germline, CDR1 is SNHLY, CDR2 FYNNEI. This chain's CDR3 is CASSNTDTQYF. The CDR3 DNA reads TGTGCCAGCAGTAATACAGATACGCAGTATTTT.

J is TRBJ2-5 and V is TRBV18, with D unclear. This CDR3 region has 12 residues. Trimming removed 1 base from V and 5 bases from J, with 5 bases in between. Germline lookup yields CDR1 KGHSH and CDR2 LQKENI. The CDR3 nucleotides are TGTGCCAGCTCACCACGAGTGGAGACCCAGTACTTC. Amino acids: CASSPRVETQYF.

This chain connects TRBV5-1 to TRBJ1-2; TRBD1 aligns across 7 bases. The germline gives CDR1 SGHRS, CDR2 YFSETQ. Germline trimming cut 4 bases from V and 2 bases from J; bases unmatched to any gene: 8. This CDR3 spans 15 amino acids. CDR3 bases: TGCGCCAGCAGCCCGGGACAGACCCTCAACTATGGCTACACCTTC. As protein: CASSPGQTLNYGYTF.

This clone was seen only once. This chain uses TRBV18 with TRBJ2-7; 7 bases fit TRBD1. Germline V lookup: CDR1 KGHSH, CDR2 LQKENI. The CDR3 contains 14 residues. V lost 3 bases and J lost 0; bases outside the gene matches: 2. CDR3 sequence reads: CASSPSGGSYEQYF. CDR3 bases: TGTGCCAGCTCACCGTCAGGGGGCTCCTACGAGCAGTACTTC.

The J gene is TRBJ1-2, the V gene TRBV18; D is undetermined. Per the germline V gene, CDR1 is KGHSH and CDR2 is LQKENI. CDR3 length: 14 residues. Trimming took off 0 bases at V and 4 bases at J, with 9 bases between the two ends. The CDR3 reads CASSPPGDSYGYTF. The CDR3 coding sequence is TGTGCCAGCTCACCACCGGGCGACTCCTATGGCTACACCTTC.

The chain joins TRBV18 to TRBJ2-3, with TRBD2 matching 11 bases. The CDR3 extends over 15 amino acids. Germline loops: CDR1 KGHSH, CDR2 LQKENI. V trimming: 3 bases; J trimming: 2 bases; junction bases outside the gene matches: 1. DNA for the CDR3: TGTGCCAGCTCACCTAGCGGGGGGGCCACAGATACGCAGTATTTT. Translating it yields CASSPSGGATDTQYF.

The chain is built from TRBV7-2 and TRBJ2-1; 7 positions agree with TRBD1. This CDR3 region has 16 residues. The V segment lost 3 bases and the J segment 7 bases; nucleotides outside the gene matches: 12. Germline V gene lookup returns CDR1 SGHTA and CDR2 FQGNSA. Here the CDR3 DNA reads TGTGCCAGCAGCTTCGGGGCCCCGGACAGGTCAAATGAGCAGTTCTTC. Protein sequence: CASSFGAPDRSNEQFF.

The chain links TRBV24-1 to TRBJ2-5, with a weak D call TRBD2 (5 bases). The CDR3 extends over 14 amino acids. V shed 9 bases and J shed 5 bases, with 18 bases lying between them. Germline V gene lookup returns CDR1 KGHDR and CDR2 SFDVKD. The chain's CDR3 is CATADSRIRETQYF. The CDR3 DNA follows: TGTGCCACCGCGGACTCCCGAATACGGGAGACCCAGTACTTC.

The genes are TRBV15 and TRBJ2-3, with D unclear. Trimming took off 0 bases at V and 3 bases at J, with 4 bases between the two ends. The CDR3 is 13 amino acids. Germline CDR1 is LNHNV and CDR2 is YYDKDF (reference sequence). CDR3: CATSRESTDTQYF. In DNA form, the CDR3 reads TGTGCCACCAGCAGAGAGTCAACAGATACGCAGTATTTT.

This chain joins TRBV18 and TRBJ1-2; D not certain. V lost 2 bases to trimming and J lost 4 bases, with 14 bases between them. The CDR3 length is 15 residues. CDR1 is KGHSH, CDR2 LQKENI, per germline. The CDR3 here is CASSPSSGSIYGYTF. In nucleotides, the CDR3 is TGTGCCAGCTCACCATCATCCGGGTCAATCTATGGCTACACCTTC.

The V and J genes are TRBV5-8 and TRBJ1-5, with D uncertain. This CDR3 is built from 16 residues. CDR1 is SGHTS and CDR2 is YDEGEE in the germline V gene. V was trimmed by 2 bases and J by 2 bases, leaving 14 bases between them. As DNA, the CDR3 is TGTGCCAGCAGCTTCCGTGTGGCGGTGGGCAATCAGCCCCAGCATTTT. It encodes CASSFRVAVGNQPQHF.

A note on this clone: Other DNA sequences in the sample encode the same CDR3. The chain links TRBV7-9 to TRBJ1-2, with D unresolved. V was trimmed by 1 base and J by 2 bases, leaving 8 bases between them. Per the germline V gene, CDR1 is SEHNR and CDR2 is FQNEAQ (reference sequence). This CDR3 has 14 amino acids. CDR3 coding DNA: TGTGCCAGCAGCTTAGTCGGTCTGAACTATGGCTACACCTTC. Residues: CASSLVGLNYGYTF.

This chain joins TRBV30 and TRBJ1-5; D is perhaps TRBD1 (5 bases). The CDR3 has 14 amino acids. Germline assignment: CDR1 GTSNPN and CDR2 SVGIG (reference sequence). The ends were cut back, 2 bases at V and 6 bases at J, with 14 bases in the middle. As DNA, the CDR3 is TGTGCCTGGAGTATGAGGGGTGGGGCTCAGCCCCAGCATTTT. Its translation: CAWSMRGGAQPQHF.

The V call is TRBV28, the J call TRBJ2-5, with TRBD2 identical over 9 bases. The germline CDR1 and CDR2 sequences are MDHEN and SYDVKM. The J segment lost 4 bases and the V segment lost 1 base, leaving 7 bases of the junction unmatched. The CDR3 has 16 residues. As DNA, the CDR3 is TGTGCCAGCAGTTTATCTGCGCGGGGGGGCGGAGAGACCCAGTACTTC. This codes for CASSLSARGGGETQYF.

This rearrangement joins TRBV2 to TRBJ1-2; tentative D call: TRBD1 (6 bases). Looked up from germline, CDR1 is SNHLY and CDR2 is FYNNEI. V was cut by 8 bases and J by 2 bases, with 12 bases left in between. This CDR3 is built from 13 residues. CDR3 residues: CASYDTGNYGYTF. CDR3 bases: TGTGCCAGCTACGATACAGGGAACTATGGCTACACCTTC.